The next 2 T cell receptor beta chains were all read from a single sample in a study of CD8 T cells in ankylosing spondylitis. A single record per CDR3 protein comes from TCRdb applying MiXCR to the 5' RACE reads. The profile shows approximately 140,000 distinct CDR3 sequences, under 45% of them singletons. The sequenced material came from synovial fluid, either unsorted or a sorted T cell fraction (not recorded which). The receptors come from a male donor with ankylosing spondylitis.

A few counts support this clonotype. CDR3 in amino acids: CASSPPVDTEAFF. The CDR3, as DNA: TGTGCCAGCAGCCCCCCCGTTGACACTGAAGCTTTCTTT. This chain joins TRBV5-5 and TRBJ1-1; D ambiguous. V lost 4 bases, J lost 3 bases, and 10 bases lay in between. Looked up from germline, CDR1 is SGHKS and CDR2 is YYEKEE (reference sequence). The CDR3 contains 13 residues. Drawing the rest from reference TRBV5-5 and TRBJ1-1, the complete variable domain is DAGVTQSPTHLIKTRGQQVTLRCSPISGHKSVSWYQQVLGQGPQFIFQYYEKEERGRGNFPDRFSARQFPNYSSELNVNALLLGDSALYLCASSPPVDTEAFFGQGTRLTVV.

A few counts support this clonotype. The chain couples TRBV7-3 to TRBJ2-1; TRBD2 agrees at 11 bases. The V gene end was trimmed by 5 bases and the J gene end by 6 bases; junction bases not matched to a gene: 3. This CDR3 has 14 amino acids. Germline CDR1 is SGHTA and CDR2 is FQGTGA. The CDR3 reads CASSLSGGANEQFF. CDR3 in DNA: TGTGCCAGCAGCCTTAGCGGGGGGGCCAATGAGCAGTTCTTC.